These 28 T cell receptor beta chains were all obtained from the same sample, sequenced in a study of T cells in Graves' hyperthyroidism and ophthalmopathy. The source material, RNA transcripts, was used to amplify TCR beta CDR3 regions. RT-PCR in the first round (using the HTBI primer set) targeted the TCR CDR3. TCRdb reprocessed the multiplex PCR reads via MiXCR and lists one record per CDR3 protein. Of almost 600,000 distinct CDR3 sequences listed, approximately 13% were seen once; the top ten hold 5.5% to 7.5%. Material: blood. The receptors shown here come from a young woman with Graves' hyperthyroidism that later progressed to Graves' ophthalmopathy.

The table lists this clonotype with a few counts. This chain links TRBV20-1 with TRBJ2-3; possibly TRBD1 for D (6 bases). CDR3 length: 16 residues. The germline CDR1 and CDR2 sequences are DFQATT and SNEGSKA (reference sequence). With 0 bases removed from V and 5 bases from J, the gap between germline ends came to 18 bases. CDR3 bases: TGCAGTGCTAGAGATCAGTGGGGGCCCCAGGTAGATACGCAGTATTTT. Translated, it gives CSARDQWGPQVDTQYF.

The chain uses TRBV4-1 and TRBJ2-7; TRBD1 might be the D (5 bases). The V and J ends lost 0 bases and 4 bases respectively, with 13 bases between them. This CDR3 has 15 residues. In germline, CDR1 is MGHRA, CDR2 YSYEKL. CDR3 residues: CASSQDQLTGYEQYF. The CDR3 bases are TGCGCCAGCAGCCAAGATCAGCTAACAGGTTACGAGCAGTACTTC.

This clonotype was counted only a few times. A read error may account for a junction end that differs from germline. This chain links TRBV6-1 with TRBJ2-7; D tentatively reads TRBD1 or TRBD2 (5 bases each). CDR1 MNHNS and CDR2 SASEGT come from the germline V gene. This CDR3 is 12 amino acids long. CDR3 sequence (DNA): TGTGCCAGCAGTGACGGGGCCGGGCCGCTTCCTTTC. This codes for CASSDGAGPLPF.

The table lists this clonotype with many counts. This chain joins TRBV4-2 and TRBJ2-7; D is unclear. V was cut by 6 bases and J by 0 bases, with 12 bases left in between. Looked up from germline, CDR1 is LGHNA and CDR2 is YNFKEQ. The CDR3 has 14 residues. The DNA of the CDR3 is TGTGCCAGCAGTCACGACTCAAGCTCCTACGAGCAGTACTTC. It encodes CASSHDSSSYEQYF.

This clonotype was detected ten times or more. This sequence joins TRBV12-3 or TRBV12-4 and TRBJ2-1; 9 bases match TRBD1. J lost 5 bases, V lost 2 bases, and 4 bases had no gene match. The CDR3 has 15 amino acids. The CDR3 protein is CASSLNRGQDNEQFF. The CDR3 DNA follows: TGTGCCAGCAGTTTAAACAGGGGGCAGGACAATGAGCAGTTCTTC.

In its sample, this clonotype was seen many times. The rearrangement links TRBV6-1 to TRBJ2-7; unclear D gene. Germline V CDR1 and CDR2: MNHNS, SASEGT. V gave up 5 bases and J gave up 4 bases, with 6 bases separating them. The CDR3 runs 11 residues. The CDR3 sequence is CASSMSYEQYF. The CDR3 DNA is TGTGCCAGCAGTATGAGTTACGAGCAGTACTTC.

As to this clonotype: A much larger clonotype is one base distant, so this may be a read error. The rearrangement links TRBV6-1 to TRBJ2-5, with 11 positions matching TRBD1. Germline V gene lookup returns CDR1 MNHNS and CDR2 SASEGT. V was clipped by 5 bases and J by 5 bases; unmatched bases: 7. CDR3 length equals 15 residues. For the CDR3, the DNA is TGTGCCAGCAGTATTGGACAGGGGGCCCGGGAGACCCAGTACTTC. Amino acid sequence: CASSIGQGARETQYF.

This clonotype turned up a few times. V gene TRBV7-2 combines with J gene TRBJ2-1, with TRBD2 as a possible D gene (7 bases). The CDR3 totals 13 residues. Per the germline V gene, CDR1 is SGHTA and CDR2 is FQGNSA. V lost 3 bases to trimming and J lost 9 bases, with 12 bases between them. The CDR3 region is CASSFGGGVEQFF. In DNA, the CDR3 is TGTGCCAGCAGCTTTGGAGGGGGGGTTGAGCAGTTCTTC.

This rearrangement joins TRBV19 to TRBJ1-5; D gene ambiguous. V lost 1 base and J 4 bases, leaving 5 bases between the germline ends. Germline-derived CDR1 and CDR2 are LNHDA and SQIVND (reference sequence). There are 13 residues in the CDR3. In nucleotides, the CDR3 is TGTGCCAGTAGTATAGGAGATAATCAGCCCCAGCATTTT. Its translation is CASSIGDNQPQHF.

This clonotype has more than one count but fewer than ten. The chain combines TRBV29-1 with TRBJ2-7, with 10 bases matching TRBD2. This CDR3 contains 13 residues. Trimming cost V 4 bases and J 3 bases; bases outside gene matches: 3. Germline CDR1 reads SQVTM; CDR2 reads ANQGSEA. Here the CDR3 reads CSVGGTSDYEQYF. The CDR3 DNA follows: TGCAGCGTTGGAGGGACTAGCGACTACGAGCAGTACTTC.

This chain uses TRBV6-1 with TRBJ2-3; TRBD2 agrees at 10 bases. This CDR3 has 15 amino acids. In germline, CDR1 is MNHNS, CDR2 SASEGT. J was trimmed by 2 bases and V by 6 bases; bases with no gene match: 5. In nucleotides, the CDR3 is TGTGCCAGCAGACAGGGACTAGCGTTCACAGATACGCAGTATTTT. This codes for CASRQGLAFTDTQYF.

There are many counts of this clonotype. V usage is TRBV6-5 and J usage is TRBJ1-6; D unclear. The CDR3 is made up of 15 amino acids. Germline V gene sequence: CDR1 MNHEY, CDR2 SVGAGI. Between the trimmed V and J ends, which lost 2 bases and 14 bases, there was a span of 19 bases. The CDR3 DNA follows: TGTGCCAGCAGTTACGACCGCGCAGGAGGAGTAGCCCTCCACTTT. This encodes CASSYDRAGGVALHF.

This clonotype appeared many times. CDR3 amino acids: CASSSHPGQGYEKLFF. The DNA of the CDR3 is TGTGCCAGCAGCTCGCACCCGGGACAGGGGTATGAAAAACTGTTTTTT. The chain couples TRBV28 to TRBJ1-4, with 10 bases that match TRBD1. V was clipped by 6 bases and J by 6 bases; unmatched bases: 10. Germline CDR1 and CDR2: MDHEN and SYDVKM. This CDR3 comprises 16 residues.

This clonotype appeared many times. The rearrangement uses TRBV19 and TRBJ1-1; tentative D call: TRBD1 (5 bases). The germline gives CDR1 LNHDA, CDR2 SQIVND (reference sequence). Deletions cut 10 bases from V and 7 bases from J, with 13 bases between. The CDR3 sequence is 11 residues long. The CDR3 nucleotides read TGTGCCACCCAGGACACTTTTGAAGCTTTCTTT. Translation: CATQDTFEAFF.

This chain joins TRBV12-3 or TRBV12-4 and TRBJ1-5; D ambiguous. The ends were cut back, 2 bases at V and 4 bases at J, with 6 bases in the middle. The CDR3 has 13 residues. For the CDR3, the DNA is TGTGCCAGCAGTTTATCTCAGAATCAGCCCCAGCATTTT. The encoded protein is CASSLSQNQPQHF.

This clonotype was seen ten or more times. The gene calls are TRBV12-3 or TRBV12-4 and TRBJ2-3; D is unclear. Deletions cut 0 bases from V and 3 bases from J, with 13 bases between. The CDR3 extends over 16 amino acids. The CDR3 DNA follows: TGTGCCAGCAGTTTAGCGCTCCTAGTAGTAACAGATACGCAGTATTTT. Translated, it gives CASSLALLVVTDTQYF.

In this sample, this clonotype turned up many times. The V gene is TRBV19, the J gene TRBJ2-7, with a tentative D call TRBD1 (6 bases). Germline CDR1 is LNHDA and CDR2 is SQIVND (reference sequence). The length of the CDR3 is 12 residues. Trimming stripped 1 base from V and 6 bases from J, with 7 bases between. CDR3 protein: CASSIVGGEQYF. The CDR3 coding sequence is TGTGCCAGTAGTATAGTAGGGGGCGAGCAGTACTTC.

This clonotype was counted at least ten times. The chain joins TRBV4-3 to TRBJ1-4; D gene unclear. V lost 4 bases to trimming and J lost 0 bases, with 9 bases between them. The length of the CDR3 is 15 residues. Germline values: CDR1 LGHNA, CDR2 YSLEER. The CDR3 protein is CASSLADPTNEKLFF. For the CDR3, the DNA is TGCGCCAGCAGCCTGGCGGATCCAACTAATGAAAAACTGTTTTTT.

This clonotype turned up a few times. V gene TRBV19 combines with J gene TRBJ2-1; 9 nucleotides align to TRBD2. This CDR3 is built from 16 residues. The trim removed 8 bases at V and 8 bases at J, leaving 16 bases unmatched. Germline assignment: CDR1 LNHDA and CDR2 SQIVND (reference sequence). DNA of the CDR3: TGTGCCAGTTCCCCTAGCGGGATCTATAGGACGGATGAGCAGTTCTTC. It is translated as CASSPSGIYRTDEQFF.

For this clonotype: With a much larger clone just one base away, this may be a read error. The chain carries TRBV19 and TRBJ2-1; TRBD2 matches 10 bases. This CDR3 contains 16 residues. Losses at the gene ends were 3 bases for V and 3 bases for J; bases not matched to a gene: 5. Looked up from germline, CDR1 is LNHDA and CDR2 is SQIVND (reference sequence). Here the CDR3 DNA reads TGTGCCAGTAGTATCGGGACTAGCGTTGGCTACAATGAGCAGTTCTTC. Translated: CASSIGTSVGYNEQFF.

Points on this clonotype: With a much larger clone just one base away, this may be a read error. This rearrangement joins TRBV28 to TRBJ1-1, with D perhaps matching TRBD1 (5 bases). V was pared by 8 bases and J by 3 bases, with 13 bases between. Germline CDR1 and CDR2: MDHEN and SYDVKM. The CDR3 covers 13 residues. The CDR3 protein is CASGDSLHTEAFF. CDR3 sequence (DNA): TGTGCCAGCGGTGACAGTCTGCACACTGAAGCTTTCTTT.

The chain couples TRBV7-2 to TRBJ1-2; no clear D. The CDR3 totals 15 residues. Germline V gene lookup returns CDR1 SGHTA and CDR2 FQGNSA. V was trimmed by 1 base and J by 6 bases, leaving 15 bases between them. CDR3 sequence: CASSLGQRRTDGYTF. The CDR3 DNA reads as TGTGCCAGCAGCTTAGGCCAGCGACGGACGGATGGCTACACCTTC.

This clonotype was recorded at least ten times. The chain recombines TRBV10-1 with TRBJ2-7, with 10 bases lining up with TRBD1. CDR1 and CDR2 (germline): WNHNN, SYGVQD (reference sequence). V lost 6 bases and J lost 0; bases outside the gene matches: 8. The CDR3 sequence is 16 residues long. The DNA of the CDR3 is TGCGCCAGCAGCCCTGGACAGGGGGTTAGCTCCTACGAGCAGTACTTC. Protein sequence: CASSPGQGVSSYEQYF.

This clonotype has ten or more counts. This rearrangement joins TRBV10-3 to TRBJ1-5; possibly TRBD1 for D (6 bases). The V end lost 3 bases, the J end lost 3 bases, and 15 bases lay between the germline ends. This CDR3 contains 16 residues. Germline V gene lookup returns CDR1 ENHRY and CDR2 SYGVKD. CDR3 nucleotides: TGTGCCATCAGTGAAGGACAGATAAGCCCCAATCAGCCCCAGCATTTT. As protein: CAISEGQISPNQPQHF.

Here the CDR3 reads CASSVGGTGNYEQYF. Here the CDR3 DNA reads TGTGCCAGCAGCGTAGGAGGGACAGGGAACTACGAGCAGTACTTC. The chain couples TRBV9 to TRBJ2-7; 9 positions match TRBD1. The ends lost 0 bases at V and 3 bases at J; junction bases unmatched: 4. The CDR3 has 15 amino acids. Per the germline V gene, CDR1 is SGDLS and CDR2 is YYNGEE.

V gene TRBV4-2 combines with J gene TRBJ1-2; no definite D call. Germline V lookup: CDR1 LGHNA, CDR2 YNFKEQ. Trimming removed 6 bases at V and 5 bases at J, with 10 bases between. This CDR3 comprises 12 residues. The CDR3 nucleotides read TGTGCCAGCAGTCAAAGGGAGTATGGCTACACCTTC. It translates to CASSQREYGYTF.

This clonotype was seen repeatedly, ten times or more. CDR3 DNA: TGTGCCAGCACCCGCGGGGAGGGGAACACTGAAGCTTTCTTT. Protein: CASTRGEGNTEAFF. This chain links TRBV11-2 with TRBJ1-1, with D uncertain. This CDR3 is built from 14 residues. Germline loops: CDR1 SGHAT, CDR2 FQNNGV. Trimming left V 7 bases short and J 1 base short, with 13 bases between. Supplemented by reference TRBV11-2 and TRBJ1-1, the full variable domain reads EAGVAQSPRYKIIEKRQSVAFWCNPISGHATLYWYQQILGQGPKLLIQFQNNGVVDDSQLPKDRFSAERLKGVDSTLKIQPAKLEDSAVYLCASTRGEGNTEAFFGQGTRLTVV.

On this clonotype: A read error may be the cause here, since a much bigger clone is one base away. The gene calls are TRBV28 and TRBJ2-3, with 7 bases fitting TRBD1. Germline values: CDR1 MDHEN, CDR2 SYDVKM. The CDR3 is 16 residues long. J was trimmed by 5 bases and V by 5 bases; bases with no gene match: 13. The chain's CDR3 is CASSLPPTGSEDTQYF. DNA of the CDR3: TGTGCCAGCAGTCTCCCTCCGACAGGGTCCGAAGATACGCAGTATTTT.